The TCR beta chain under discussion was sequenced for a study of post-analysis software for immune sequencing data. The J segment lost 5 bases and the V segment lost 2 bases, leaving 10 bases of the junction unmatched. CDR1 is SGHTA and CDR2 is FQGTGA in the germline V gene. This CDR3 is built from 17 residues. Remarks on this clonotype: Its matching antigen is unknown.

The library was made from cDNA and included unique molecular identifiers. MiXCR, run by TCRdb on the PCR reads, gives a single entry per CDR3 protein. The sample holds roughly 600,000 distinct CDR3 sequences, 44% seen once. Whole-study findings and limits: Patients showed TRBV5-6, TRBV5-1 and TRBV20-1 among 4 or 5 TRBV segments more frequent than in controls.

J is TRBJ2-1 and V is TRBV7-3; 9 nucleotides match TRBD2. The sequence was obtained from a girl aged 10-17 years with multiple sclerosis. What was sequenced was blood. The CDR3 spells CASSLLSGGLRNNEQFF. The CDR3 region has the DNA TGTGCCAGCAGCTTACTTAGCGGGGGCCTCCGTAACAATGAGCAGTTCTTC.